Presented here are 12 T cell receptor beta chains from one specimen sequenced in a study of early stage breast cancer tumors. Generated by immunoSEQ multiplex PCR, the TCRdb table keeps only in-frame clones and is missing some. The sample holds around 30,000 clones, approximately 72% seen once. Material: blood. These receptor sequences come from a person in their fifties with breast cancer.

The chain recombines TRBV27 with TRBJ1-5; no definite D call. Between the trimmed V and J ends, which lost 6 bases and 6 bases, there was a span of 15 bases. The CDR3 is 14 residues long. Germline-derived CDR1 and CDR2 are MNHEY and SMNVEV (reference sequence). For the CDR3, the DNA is TGTGCCAGCAGCCCCATAATCTCGTTTCAGCCCCAGCATTTT. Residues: CASSPIISFQPQHF.

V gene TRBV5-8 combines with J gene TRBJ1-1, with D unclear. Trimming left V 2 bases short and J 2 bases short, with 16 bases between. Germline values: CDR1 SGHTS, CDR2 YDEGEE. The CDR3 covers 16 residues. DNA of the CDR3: TGTGCCAGCAGCTTTTTCCTAGCCTCGACTAACACTGAAGCTTTCTTT. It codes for CASSFFLASTNTEAFF.

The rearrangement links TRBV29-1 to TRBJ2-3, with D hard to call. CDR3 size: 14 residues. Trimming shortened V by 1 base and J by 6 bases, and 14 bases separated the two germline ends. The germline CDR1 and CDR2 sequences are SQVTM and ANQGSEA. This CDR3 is CSVEGKLKWDTQYF. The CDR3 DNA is TGCAGCGTTGAAGGTAAACTGAAGTGGGATACGCAGTATTTT.

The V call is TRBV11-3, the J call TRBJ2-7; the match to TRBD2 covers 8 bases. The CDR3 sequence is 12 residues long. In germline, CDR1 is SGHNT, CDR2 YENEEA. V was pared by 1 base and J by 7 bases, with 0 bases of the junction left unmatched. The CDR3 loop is CASSLAGGEQYF. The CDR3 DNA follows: TGTGCCAGCAGCTTAGCGGGGGGGGAGCAGTACTTC.

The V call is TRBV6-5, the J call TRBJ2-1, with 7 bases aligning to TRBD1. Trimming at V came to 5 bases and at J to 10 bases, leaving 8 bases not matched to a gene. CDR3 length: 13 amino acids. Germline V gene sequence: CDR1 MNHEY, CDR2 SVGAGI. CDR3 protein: CASSLPQGVEQFF. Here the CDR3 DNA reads TGTGCCAGCAGTCTCCCCCAGGGGGTCGAGCAGTTCTTC.

The CDR3 DNA follows: TGTGCCTGGAGTGCACGTATCAATGAAGCTTTCTTT. It is translated as CAWSARINEAFF. The chain combines TRBV30 with TRBJ1-1; D remains unclear. This CDR3 spans 12 amino acids. From germline, CDR1 is GTSNPN and CDR2 SVGIG (reference sequence). The V end lost 1 base, the J end lost 7 bases, and 10 bases lay between the germline ends.

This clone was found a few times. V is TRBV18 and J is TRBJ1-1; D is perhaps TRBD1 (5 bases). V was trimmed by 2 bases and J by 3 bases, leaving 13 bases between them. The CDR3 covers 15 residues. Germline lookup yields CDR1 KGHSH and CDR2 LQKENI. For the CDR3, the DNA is TGTGCCAGCTCACCAATTTCCGGGGGGGACACTGAAGCTTTCTTT. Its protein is CASSPISGGDTEAFF. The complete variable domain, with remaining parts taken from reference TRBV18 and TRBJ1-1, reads NAGVMQNPRHLVRRRGQEARLRCSPMKGHSHVYWYRQLPEEGLKFMVYLQKENIIDESGMPKERFSAEFPKEGPSILRIQQVVRGDSAAYFCASSPISGGDTEAFFGQGTRLTVV.

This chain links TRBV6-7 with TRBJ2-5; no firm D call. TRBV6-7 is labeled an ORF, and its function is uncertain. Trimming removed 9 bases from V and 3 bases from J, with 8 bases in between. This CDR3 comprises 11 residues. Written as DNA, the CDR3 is TGTGCCAGGATAGAGGAAGAGACCCAGTACTTC. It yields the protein CARIEEETQYF.

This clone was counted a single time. In nucleotides, the CDR3 is TGCGCCAGCAGCTCGTCCCCGGGACAGAATAATGAAAAACTGTTTTTT. Its translation is CASSSSPGQNNEKLFF. The chain carries TRBV5-1 and TRBJ1-4; TRBD1 agrees at 7 bases. V lost 3 bases, J lost 4 bases, and 9 bases stayed unmatched. This CDR3 comprises 16 residues. Germline-derived CDR1 and CDR2 are SGHRS and YFSETQ.

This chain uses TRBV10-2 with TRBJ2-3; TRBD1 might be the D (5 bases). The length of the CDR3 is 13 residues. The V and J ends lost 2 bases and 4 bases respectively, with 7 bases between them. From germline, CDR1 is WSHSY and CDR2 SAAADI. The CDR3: CASSEQGPDTQYF. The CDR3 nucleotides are TGCGCCAGCAGTGAGCAGGGTCCAGATACGCAGTATTTT.

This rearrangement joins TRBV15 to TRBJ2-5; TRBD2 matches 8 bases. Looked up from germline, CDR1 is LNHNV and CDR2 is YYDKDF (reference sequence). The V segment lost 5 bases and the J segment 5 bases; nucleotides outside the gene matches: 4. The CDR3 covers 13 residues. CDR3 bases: TGTGCCACCAGCGTTGCGGGAGGTGAGACCCAGTACTTC. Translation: CATSVAGGETQYF. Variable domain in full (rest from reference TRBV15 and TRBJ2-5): DAMVIQNPRYQVTQFGKPVTLSCSQTLNHNVMYWYQQKSSQAPKLLFHYYDKDFNNEADTPDNFQSRRPNTSFCFLDIRSPGLGDTAMYLCATSVAGGETQYFGPGTRLLVL.

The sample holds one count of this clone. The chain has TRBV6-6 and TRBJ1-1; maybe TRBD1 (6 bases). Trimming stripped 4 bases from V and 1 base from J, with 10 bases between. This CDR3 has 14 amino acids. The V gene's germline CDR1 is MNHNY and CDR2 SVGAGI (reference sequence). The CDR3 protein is CASSLTGSNTEAFF. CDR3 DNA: TGTGCCAGCAGTTTGACAGGATCGAACACTGAAGCTTTCTTT.